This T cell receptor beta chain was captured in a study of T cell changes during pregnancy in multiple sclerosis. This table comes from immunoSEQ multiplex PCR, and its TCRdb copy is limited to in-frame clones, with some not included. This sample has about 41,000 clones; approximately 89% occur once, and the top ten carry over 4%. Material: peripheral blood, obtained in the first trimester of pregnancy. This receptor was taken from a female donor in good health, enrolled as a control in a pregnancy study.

The CDR3 DNA is TGTGCCAGCAGTAATCAGGCAGAGAGCTCCTACGAGCAGTACTTC. Protein product: CASSNQAESSYEQYF. J is TRBJ2-7 and V is TRBV6-1; no firm D call. This CDR3 contains 15 residues. Germline V CDR1 and CDR2: MNHNS, SASEGT. The V end was cut by 5 bases, the J end by 0 bases, with 14 bases between.